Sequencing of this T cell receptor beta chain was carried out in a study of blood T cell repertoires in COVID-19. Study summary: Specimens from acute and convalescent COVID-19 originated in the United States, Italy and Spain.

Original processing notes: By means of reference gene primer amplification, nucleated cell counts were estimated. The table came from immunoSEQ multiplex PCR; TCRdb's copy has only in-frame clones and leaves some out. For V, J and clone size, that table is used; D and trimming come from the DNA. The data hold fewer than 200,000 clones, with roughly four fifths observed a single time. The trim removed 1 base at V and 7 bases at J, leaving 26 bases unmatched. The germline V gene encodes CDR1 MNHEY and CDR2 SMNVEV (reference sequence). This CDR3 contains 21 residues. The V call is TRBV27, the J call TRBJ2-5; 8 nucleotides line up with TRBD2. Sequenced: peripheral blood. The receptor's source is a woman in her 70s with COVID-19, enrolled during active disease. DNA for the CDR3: TGTGCCAGCAGTTTATACCCCCCTGGGGCAGGGAGGGGTTCCGCGGGAGGGACCCAGTACTTC. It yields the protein CASSLYPPGAGRGSAGGTQYF.